Given below is one T cell receptor (beta chain) in context. This entry belongs to a study of T cell responses to AZD1222 COVID-19 vaccine. The CDR3 extends over 13 amino acids. The germline CDR1 and CDR2 sequences are SGHRS and YFSETQ. With 3 bases removed from V and 5 bases from J, the gap between germline ends came to 11 bases. Profiled with immunoSEQ multiplex PCR; TCRdb holds only in-frame clones, not every one. The sample holds fewer than 150,000 clones, 75% to 95% seen once. The chain couples TRBV5-1 to TRBJ2-5; D is perhaps TRBD2 (5 bases). The sample here was peripheral blood, taken on day 0 of AZD1222 vaccination. This clonotype was obtained from an adult in good health. Here the CDR3 reads CASSSGGRETQYF. The CDR3 nucleotides are TGCGCCAGCAGCTCCGGAGGTCGGGAGACCCAGTACTTC.